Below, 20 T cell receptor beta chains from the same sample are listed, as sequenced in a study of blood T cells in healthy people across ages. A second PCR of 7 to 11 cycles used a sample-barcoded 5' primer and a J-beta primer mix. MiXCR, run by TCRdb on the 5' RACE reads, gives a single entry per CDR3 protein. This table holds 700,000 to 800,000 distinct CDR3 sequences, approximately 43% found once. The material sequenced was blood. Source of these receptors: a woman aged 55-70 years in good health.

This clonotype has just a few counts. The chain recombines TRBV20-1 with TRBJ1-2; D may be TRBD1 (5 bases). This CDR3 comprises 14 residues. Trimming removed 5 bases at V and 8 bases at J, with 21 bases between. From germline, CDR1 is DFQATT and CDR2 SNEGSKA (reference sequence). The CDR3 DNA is TGCAGTGCTTACCGAGGGGACTTCCCCGGAGGCTACACCTTC. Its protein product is CSAYRGDFPGGYTF.

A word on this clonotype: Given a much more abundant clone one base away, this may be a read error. The CDR3 sequence: CATGRDRDDNEQFF. CDR3 DNA: TGTGCCACCGGCAGAGATAGGGATGACAATGAGCAGTTCTTC. The chain has TRBV15 and TRBJ2-1; D ambiguous. The CDR3 totals 14 residues. Germline CDR1 reads LNHNV; CDR2 reads YYDKDF (reference sequence).

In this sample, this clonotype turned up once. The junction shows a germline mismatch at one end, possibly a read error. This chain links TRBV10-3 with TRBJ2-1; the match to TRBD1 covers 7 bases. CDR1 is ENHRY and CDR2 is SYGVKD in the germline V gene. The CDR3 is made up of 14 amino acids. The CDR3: CAIGDIPAGGLQFF. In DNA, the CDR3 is TGTGCCATCGGTGATATCCCGGCAGGGGGTTTGCAGTTCTTC.

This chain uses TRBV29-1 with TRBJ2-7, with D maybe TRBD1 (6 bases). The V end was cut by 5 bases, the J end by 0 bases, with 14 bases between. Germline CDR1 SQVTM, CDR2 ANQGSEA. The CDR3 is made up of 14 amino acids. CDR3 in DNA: TGCAGCGTTCGACAGGACCCCAGCTCCTACGAGCAGTACTTC. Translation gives CSVRQDPSSYEQYF.

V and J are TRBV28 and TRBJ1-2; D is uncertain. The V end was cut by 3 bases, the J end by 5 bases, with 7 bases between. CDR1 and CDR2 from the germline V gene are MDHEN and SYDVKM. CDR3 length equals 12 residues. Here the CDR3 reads CASSFAGYGYTF. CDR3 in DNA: TGTGCCAGCAGTTTCGCGGGGTATGGCTACACCTTC.

For the CDR3, the DNA is TGTGCCAGCAGCCCCGCTCTAGAAATTGGGTACTTC. This encodes CASSPALEIGYF. The chain combines TRBV7-9 with TRBJ2-7, with D uncertain. Germline CDR1 SEHNR, CDR2 FQNEAQ (reference sequence). V lost 5 bases, J lost 12 bases, and 17 bases lay in between. The CDR3 is made up of 12 amino acids.

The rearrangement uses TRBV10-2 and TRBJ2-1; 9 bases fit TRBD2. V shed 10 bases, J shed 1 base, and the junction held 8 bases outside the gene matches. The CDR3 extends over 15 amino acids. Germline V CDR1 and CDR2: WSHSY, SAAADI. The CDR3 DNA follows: TGCGCCATCTCGACTAGCGGCCAGTCCTACAATGAGCAGTTCTTC. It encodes CAISTSGQSYNEQFF.

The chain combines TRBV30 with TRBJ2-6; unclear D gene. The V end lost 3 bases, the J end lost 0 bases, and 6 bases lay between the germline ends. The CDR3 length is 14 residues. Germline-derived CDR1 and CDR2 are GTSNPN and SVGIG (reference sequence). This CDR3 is CAWSSNSGANVLTF. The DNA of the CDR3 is TGTGCCTGGAGCTCGAACTCTGGGGCCAACGTCCTGACTTTC.

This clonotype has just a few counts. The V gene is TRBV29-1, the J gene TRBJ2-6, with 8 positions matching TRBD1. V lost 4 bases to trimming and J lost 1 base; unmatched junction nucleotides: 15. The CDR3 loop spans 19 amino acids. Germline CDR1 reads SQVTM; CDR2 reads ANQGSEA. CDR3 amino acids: CSVGGGRGRVLSGANVLTF. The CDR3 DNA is TGCAGCGTTGGAGGGGGCAGGGGGCGAGTATTATCTGGGGCCAACGTCCTGACTTTC. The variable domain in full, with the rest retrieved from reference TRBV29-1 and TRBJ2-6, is SAVISQKPSRDICQRGTSLTIQCQVDSQVTMMFWYRQQPGQSLTLIATANQGSEATYESGFVIDKFPISRPNLTFSTLTVSNMSPEDSSIYLCSVGGGRGRVLSGANVLTFGAGSRLTVL.

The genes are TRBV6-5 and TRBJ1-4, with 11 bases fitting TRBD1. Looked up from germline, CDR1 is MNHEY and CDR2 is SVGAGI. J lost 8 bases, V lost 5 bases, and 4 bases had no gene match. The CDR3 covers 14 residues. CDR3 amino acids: CASSAGTGGEKLFF. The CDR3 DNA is TGTGCCAGCAGTGCCGGGACAGGGGGAGAAAAACTGTTTTTT.

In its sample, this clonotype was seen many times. For the CDR3, the DNA is TGCGCCAGCAGCCTCCTATCGGGCGGACAGCCCTACAATGAGCAGTTCTTC. It is translated as CASSLLSGGQPYNEQFF. The rearrangement links TRBV4-3 to TRBJ2-1; D perhaps matches TRBD1 (6 bases). The V gene's germline CDR1 is LGHNA and CDR2 YSLEER. V was shortened by 4 bases and J by 2 bases, with 18 bases between the two germline ends. CDR3 length equals 17 residues.

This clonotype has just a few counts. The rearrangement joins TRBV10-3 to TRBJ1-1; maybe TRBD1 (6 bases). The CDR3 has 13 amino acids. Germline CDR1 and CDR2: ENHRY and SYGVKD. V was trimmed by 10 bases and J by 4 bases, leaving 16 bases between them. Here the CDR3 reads CANSETGVTEAFF. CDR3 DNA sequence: TGTGCCAATTCCGAGACAGGAGTCACTGAAGCTTTCTTT.

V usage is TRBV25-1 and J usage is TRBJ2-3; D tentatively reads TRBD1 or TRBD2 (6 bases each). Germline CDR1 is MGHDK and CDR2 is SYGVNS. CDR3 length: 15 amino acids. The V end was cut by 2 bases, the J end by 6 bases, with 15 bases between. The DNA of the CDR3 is TGTGCCAGCAGTGAAGAATGGGGGGCCAAGGATACGCAGTATTTT. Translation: CASSEEWGAKDTQYF.

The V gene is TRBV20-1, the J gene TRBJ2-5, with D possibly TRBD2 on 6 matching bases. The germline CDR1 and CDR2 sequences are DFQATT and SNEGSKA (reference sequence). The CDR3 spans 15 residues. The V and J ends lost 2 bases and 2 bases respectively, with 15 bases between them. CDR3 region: CSARNEIAAQETQYF. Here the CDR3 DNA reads TGCAGTGCTAGAAACGAAATAGCGGCGCAAGAGACCCAGTACTTC.

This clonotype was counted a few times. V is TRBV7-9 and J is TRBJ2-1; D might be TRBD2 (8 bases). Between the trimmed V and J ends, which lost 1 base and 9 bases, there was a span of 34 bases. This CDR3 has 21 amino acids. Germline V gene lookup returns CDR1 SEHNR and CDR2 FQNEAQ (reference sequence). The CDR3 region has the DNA TGTGCCAGCAGCTTAGTAGGGGGCCGGGAGGGATGGGGTCGGTTCGGACGTGAGCAGTTCTTC. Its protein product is CASSLVGGREGWGRFGREQFF.

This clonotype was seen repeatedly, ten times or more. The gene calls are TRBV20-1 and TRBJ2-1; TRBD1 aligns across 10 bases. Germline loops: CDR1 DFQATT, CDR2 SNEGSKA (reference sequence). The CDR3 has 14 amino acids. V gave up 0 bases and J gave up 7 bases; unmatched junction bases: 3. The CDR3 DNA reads TGCAGTGCTAGAGAGGGACAGGGGCAGAATGAGCAGTTCTTC. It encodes CSAREGQGQNEQFF.

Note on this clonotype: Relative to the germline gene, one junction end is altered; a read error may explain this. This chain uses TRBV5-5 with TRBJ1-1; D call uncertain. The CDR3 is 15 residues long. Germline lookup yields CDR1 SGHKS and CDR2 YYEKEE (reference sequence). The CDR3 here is CASSLGDFLNAEAFF. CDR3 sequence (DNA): TGTGCCAGCAGCTTGGGTGACTTCCTGAACGCTGAAGCTTTCTTT.

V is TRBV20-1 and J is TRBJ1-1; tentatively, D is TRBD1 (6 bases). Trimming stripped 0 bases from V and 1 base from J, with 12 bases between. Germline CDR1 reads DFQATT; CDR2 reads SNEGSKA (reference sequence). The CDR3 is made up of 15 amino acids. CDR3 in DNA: TGCAGTGCTAGAGATTGGGACACATCGAACACTGAAGCTTTCTTT. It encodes CSARDWDTSNTEAFF.

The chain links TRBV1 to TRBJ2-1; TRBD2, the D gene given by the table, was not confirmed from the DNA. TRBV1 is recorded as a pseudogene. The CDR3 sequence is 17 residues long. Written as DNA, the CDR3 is TGCACCAGCAGCCAAGATTTGGGGGCCCTAGAAGACAATGAGCAGTTCTTC. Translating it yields CTSSQDLGALEDNEQFF.

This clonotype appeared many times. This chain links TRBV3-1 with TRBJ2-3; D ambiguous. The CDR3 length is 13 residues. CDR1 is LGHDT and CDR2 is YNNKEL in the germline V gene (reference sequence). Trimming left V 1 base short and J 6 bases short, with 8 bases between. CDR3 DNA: TGTGCCAGCAGCCAAGGCCATGGGGATACGCAGTATTTT. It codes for CASSQGHGDTQYF.